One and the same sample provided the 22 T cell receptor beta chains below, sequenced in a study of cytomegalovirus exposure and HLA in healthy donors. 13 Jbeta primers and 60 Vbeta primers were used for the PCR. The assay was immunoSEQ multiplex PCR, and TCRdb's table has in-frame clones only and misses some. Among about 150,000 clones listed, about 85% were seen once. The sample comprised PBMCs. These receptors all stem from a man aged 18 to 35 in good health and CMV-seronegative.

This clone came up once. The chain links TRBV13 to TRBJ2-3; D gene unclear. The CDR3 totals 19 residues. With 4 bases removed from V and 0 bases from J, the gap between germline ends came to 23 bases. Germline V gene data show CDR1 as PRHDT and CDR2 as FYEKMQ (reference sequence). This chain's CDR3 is CASSSRVSSWSSSTDTQYF. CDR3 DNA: TGTGCCAGCAGCTCTCGGGTCTCGTCGTGGTCCTCTAGCACAGATACGCAGTATTTT.

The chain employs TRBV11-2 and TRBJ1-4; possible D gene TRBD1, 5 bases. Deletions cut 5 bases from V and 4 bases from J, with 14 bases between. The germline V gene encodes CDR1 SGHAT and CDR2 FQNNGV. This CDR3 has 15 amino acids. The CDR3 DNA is TGTGCCAGCAGCCGAGGTCCAGGGCTTAATGAAAAACTGTTTTTT. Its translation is CASSRGPGLNEKLFF.

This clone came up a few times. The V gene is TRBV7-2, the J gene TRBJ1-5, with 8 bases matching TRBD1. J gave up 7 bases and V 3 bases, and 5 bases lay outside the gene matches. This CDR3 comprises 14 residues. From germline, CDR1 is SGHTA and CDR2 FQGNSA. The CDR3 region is CASSFLQGGQPQHF. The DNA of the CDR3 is TGTGCCAGCAGCTTTTTACAGGGGGGGCAGCCCCAGCATTTT.

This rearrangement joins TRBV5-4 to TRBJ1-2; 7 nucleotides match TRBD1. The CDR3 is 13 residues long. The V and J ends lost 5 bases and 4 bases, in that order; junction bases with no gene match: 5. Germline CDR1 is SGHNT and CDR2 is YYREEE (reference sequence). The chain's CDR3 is CASSFGTAYGYTF. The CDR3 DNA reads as TGTGCCAGCAGTTTCGGGACAGCCTATGGCTACACCTTC.

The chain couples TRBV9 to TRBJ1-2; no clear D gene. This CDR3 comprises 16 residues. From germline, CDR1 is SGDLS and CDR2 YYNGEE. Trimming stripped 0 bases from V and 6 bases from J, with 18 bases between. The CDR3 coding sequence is TGTGCCAGCAGCGTAGGCGATGGGGAGGGTAGGCATGGCTACACCTTC. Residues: CASSVGDGEGRHGYTF.

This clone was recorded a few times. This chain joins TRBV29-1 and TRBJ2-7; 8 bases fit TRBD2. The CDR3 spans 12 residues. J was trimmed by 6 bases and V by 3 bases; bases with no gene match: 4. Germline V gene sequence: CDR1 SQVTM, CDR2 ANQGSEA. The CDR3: CSVDTSGPEQYF. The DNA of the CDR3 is TGCAGCGTTGATACTAGCGGCCCCGAGCAGTACTTC.

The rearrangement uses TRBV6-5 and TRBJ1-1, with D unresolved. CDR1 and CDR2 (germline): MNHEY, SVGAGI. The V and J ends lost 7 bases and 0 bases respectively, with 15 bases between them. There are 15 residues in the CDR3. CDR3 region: CASIIWANMNTEAFF. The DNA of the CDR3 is TGTGCCAGCATTATTTGGGCAAACATGAACACTGAAGCTTTCTTT.

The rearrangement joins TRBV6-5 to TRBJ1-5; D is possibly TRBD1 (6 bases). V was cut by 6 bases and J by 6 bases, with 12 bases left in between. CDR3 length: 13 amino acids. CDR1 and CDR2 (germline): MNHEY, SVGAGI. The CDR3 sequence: CASSRTESQPQHF. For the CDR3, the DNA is TGTGCCAGCAGCCGGACAGAAAGTCAGCCCCAGCATTTT.

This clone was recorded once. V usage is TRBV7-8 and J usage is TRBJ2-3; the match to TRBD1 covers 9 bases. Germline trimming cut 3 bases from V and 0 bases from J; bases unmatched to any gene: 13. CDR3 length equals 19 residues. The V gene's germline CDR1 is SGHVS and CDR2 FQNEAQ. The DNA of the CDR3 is TGTGCCAGCAGCTTGCTGCTGACAGGGGGTTTTTATAGCACAGATACGCAGTATTTT. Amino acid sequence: CASSLLLTGGFYSTDTQYF.

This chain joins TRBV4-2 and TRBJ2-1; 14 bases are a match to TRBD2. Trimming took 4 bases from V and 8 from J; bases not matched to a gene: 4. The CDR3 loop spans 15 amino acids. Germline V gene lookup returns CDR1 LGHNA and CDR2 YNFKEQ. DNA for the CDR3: TGTGCCAGCAGCCTTCGACTAGCGGGAGGGCATGAGCAGTTCTTC. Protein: CASSLRLAGGHEQFF.

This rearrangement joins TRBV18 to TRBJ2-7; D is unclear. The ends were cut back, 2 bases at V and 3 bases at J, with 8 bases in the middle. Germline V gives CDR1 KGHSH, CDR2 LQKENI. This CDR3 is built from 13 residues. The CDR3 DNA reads TGTGCCAGCTCACCAATGCAGGACTACGAGCAGTACTTC. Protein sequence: CASSPMQDYEQYF.

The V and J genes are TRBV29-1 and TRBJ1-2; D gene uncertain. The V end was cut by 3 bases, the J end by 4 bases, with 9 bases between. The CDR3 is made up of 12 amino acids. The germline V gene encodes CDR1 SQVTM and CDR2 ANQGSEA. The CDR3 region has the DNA TGCAGCGTTGAGCCCGCGATCTATGGCTACACCTTC. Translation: CSVEPAIYGYTF.

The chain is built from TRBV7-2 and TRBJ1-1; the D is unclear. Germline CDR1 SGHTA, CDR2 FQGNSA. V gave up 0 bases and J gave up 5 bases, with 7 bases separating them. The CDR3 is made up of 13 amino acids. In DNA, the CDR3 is TGTGCCAGCAGCTTAGCGGAGGGAACTGAAGCTTTCTTT. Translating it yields CASSLAEGTEAFF. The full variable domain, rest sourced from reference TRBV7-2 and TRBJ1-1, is GAGVSQSPSNKVTEKGKDVELRCDPISGHTALYWYRQSLGQGLEFLIYFQGNSAPDKSGLPSDRFSAERTGGSVSTLTIQRTQQEDSAVYLCASSLAEGTEAFFGQGTRLTVV.

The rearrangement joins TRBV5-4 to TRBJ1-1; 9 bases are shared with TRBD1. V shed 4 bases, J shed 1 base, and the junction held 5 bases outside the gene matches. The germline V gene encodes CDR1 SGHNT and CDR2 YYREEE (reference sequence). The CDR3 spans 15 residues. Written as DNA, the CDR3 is TGTGCCAGCAGCCGACCGGGACAGGGGAACACTGAAGCTTTCTTT. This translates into CASSRPGQGNTEAFF.

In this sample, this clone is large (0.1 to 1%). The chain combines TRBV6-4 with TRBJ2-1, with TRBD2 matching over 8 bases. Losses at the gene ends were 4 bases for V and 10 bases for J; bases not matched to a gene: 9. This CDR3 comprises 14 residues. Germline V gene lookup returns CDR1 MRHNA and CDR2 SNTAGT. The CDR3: CASSVETSAQEQFF. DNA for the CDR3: TGTGCCAGCAGTGTGGAGACTAGCGCCCAGGAGCAGTTCTTC.

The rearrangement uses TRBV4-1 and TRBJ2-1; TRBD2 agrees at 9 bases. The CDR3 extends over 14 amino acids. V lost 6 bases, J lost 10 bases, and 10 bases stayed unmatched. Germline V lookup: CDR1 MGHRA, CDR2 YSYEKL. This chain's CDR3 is CASSSGTSPSEQFF. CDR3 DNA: TGCGCCAGCAGTTCCGGGACTAGCCCATCGGAGCAGTTCTTC.

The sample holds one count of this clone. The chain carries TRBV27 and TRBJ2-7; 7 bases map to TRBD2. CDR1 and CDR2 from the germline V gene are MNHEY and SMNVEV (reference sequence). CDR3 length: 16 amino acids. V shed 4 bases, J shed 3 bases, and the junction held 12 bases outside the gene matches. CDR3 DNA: TGTGCCAGCAGTTCCCCTAACCTGGGAGGGATCTACGAGCAGTACTTC. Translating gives CASSSPNLGGIYEQYF.

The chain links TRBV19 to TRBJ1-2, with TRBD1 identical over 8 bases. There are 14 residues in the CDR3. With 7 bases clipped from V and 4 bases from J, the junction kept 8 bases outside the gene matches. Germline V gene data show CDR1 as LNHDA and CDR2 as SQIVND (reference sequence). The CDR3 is CASKTGQGGYGYTF. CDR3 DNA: TGTGCCAGTAAAACTGGACAGGGTGGCTATGGCTACACCTTC.

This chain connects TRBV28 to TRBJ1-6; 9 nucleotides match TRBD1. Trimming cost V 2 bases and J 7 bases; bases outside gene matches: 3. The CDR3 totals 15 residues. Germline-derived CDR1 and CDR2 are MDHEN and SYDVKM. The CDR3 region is CASSLAGQGNSPLHF. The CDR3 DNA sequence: TGTGCCAGCAGTTTAGCCGGACAGGGGAATTCACCCCTCCACTTT.

CDR3 DNA sequence: TGTGCCAGTACCACCTCGGGGGACGAGCAGTACTTC. Encoded protein: CASTTSGDEQYF. The V gene is TRBV19, the J gene TRBJ2-7; tentative D call: TRBD2 (6 bases). V lost 7 bases, J lost 5 bases, and 12 bases lay in between. The CDR3 sequence is 12 residues long. Germline-derived CDR1 and CDR2 are LNHDA and SQIVND (reference sequence).

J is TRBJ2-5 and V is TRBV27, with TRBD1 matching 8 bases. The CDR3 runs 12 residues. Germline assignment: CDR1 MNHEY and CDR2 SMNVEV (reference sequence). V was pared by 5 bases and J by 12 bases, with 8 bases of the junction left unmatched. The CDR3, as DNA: TGTGCCAGCAGTCGAACAGGGGGTGAGAAGTACTTC. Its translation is CASSRTGGEKYF.

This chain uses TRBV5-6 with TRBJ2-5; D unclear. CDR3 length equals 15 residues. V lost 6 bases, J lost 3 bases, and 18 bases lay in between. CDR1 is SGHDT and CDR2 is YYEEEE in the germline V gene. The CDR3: CASTRRSAHKETQYF. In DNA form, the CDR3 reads TGTGCCAGCACGCGGCGATCGGCCCACAAAGAGACCCAGTACTTC.